This TCR beta chain was observed in a study of CXCR3-negative and CXCR3-positive naive CD8 T cells. Overall study: A total of 130 million to 150 million TRB reads was generated, with about 1.5 +/- 0.3 million per library. Findings of the study overall: TRB CDR3s were more hydrophobic in CXCR3-positive than in CXCR3-negative naive cells. Diversity in memory CD8+ cells fell much lower than the comparably high levels seen in both naive subsets. TRBV-TRBJ usage was alike in naive CXCR3-negative and CXCR3-positive cells but differed in memory cells.

All TRB cDNA libraries came from 5' RACE performed with UMI labels. TCRdb reprocessed the 5' RACE reads, with one entry per CDR3 protein and no DNA. In all, the sample yields some 130,000 distinct CDR3 sequences. In the case of this clonotype: Its antigen is unidentified.

CDR1 SGHRS and CDR2 YFSETQ come from the germline V gene. The CDR3 consists of 18 residues. This TCR derives from a human donor in good health. Some clones in this sample may be carry-over from other donors' samples. Sequencing input: naive CXCR3+ CD8+ T cells from blood. Specified subset: CD45RO-CCR7+CD27+CD95- naive CD8+ T cells expressing CXCR3 (TNR3+). The chain has TRBV5-1 and TRBJ1-1; TCRdb selects TRBD1, and the lack of DNA leaves this call unchecked. The CDR3 here is CASSFFEVTVSPNTEAFF.